Listed below are T cell receptor beta chains from one sample, sequenced in a study of blood T cells in healthy people across ages. TCRdb independently ran MiXCR on the 5' RACE reads; one entry per CDR3 protein. The table has approximately 770,000 distinct CDR3 sequences, 55% to 70% seen once. Sample: blood. These TCRs come from a man aged 25 to 45 in good health. The CDR3 runs from the conserved cysteine through the conserved F or W. The order of the fields is clone size, V gene, J gene, D gene, CDR3 DNA, CDR3 protein. The D gene is left open where the match is weak. Where a row states a size, it is once, few, many or the class of an expanded clone; other rows omit it.

few	TRBV7-2	TRBJ2-1	TRBD2	TGTGCCAGCAGCCCATTAGCGGGAGTCCCTTACAATGAGCAGTTCTTC	CASSPLAGVPYNEQFF
few	TRBV20-1	TRBJ1-2	NA	TGCAGTGCTAGAGGCAGGGCGGGCCCAGCTTCATATGGCTACACCTTC	CSARGRAGPASYGYTF
few	TRBV6-6	TRBJ2-7	NA	TGTGCCAGCAGTTTGGGGGGCGGAGTTGAGCAGTACTTC	CASSLGGGVEQYF
NA	TRBV20-1	TRBJ2-6	NA	TGCAGTGCCGAACAATCTGGGGCCAACGTCCTGACTTTC	CSAEQSGANVLTF
NA	TRBV12-3/TRBV12-4	TRBJ2-7	TRBD2	TGTGCCAGCAGGGTACTAGCGGGGAACCACAATGAGCAGTACTTC	CASRVLAGNHNEQYF
NA	TRBV10-3	TRBJ2-3	NA	TGTGCCATCCTTGCTGGGCGGCTCACAGATACGCAGTATTTT	CAILAGRLTDTQYF
few	TRBV20-1	TRBJ2-1	NA	TGCAGTGCTAGCGGTCTTAAGGGTGAGCAGTTCTTC	CSASGLKGEQFF
NA	TRBV12-3/TRBV12-4	TRBJ2-1	TRBD1	TGTGCCAGCAGTTTGAGGCAGGGGGCGGGGGAGCAGTTCTTC	CASSLRQGAGEQFF
many	TRBV29-1	TRBJ2-7	NA	TGCAGCCCCGGGGGAGTCTCCTACGAGCAGTACTTC	CSPGGVSYEQYF
NA	TRBV28	TRBJ1-2	NA	TGTGCCAGCAGTTTACCCCTTGTGGGTTATGGCTACACCTTC	CASSLPLVGYGYTF
NA	TRBV18	TRBJ2-3	TRBD2	TGTGCCAGCTCACCGACTAGCGGGAGCAGAGATACGCAGTATTTT	CASSPTSGSRDTQYF
NA	TRBV6-6	TRBJ2-1	NA	TGTGCCAGCAGTTACTCGGGGGAAGGAATCAATGAGCAGTTCTTC	CASSYSGEGINEQFF
NA	TRBV20-1	TRBJ1-2	NA	TGCAGTGCTAGAGATCTCGACCGGCGAGGCTACACCTTC	CSARDLDRRGYTF
NA	TRBV12-3/TRBV12-4	TRBJ2-5	TRBD1	TGTGCCAGCACCTTTGACCGGGACAGGCAGTACTTC	CASTFDRDRQYF
few	TRBV25-1	TRBJ1-4	NA	TGTGCCAGCAGTTCAGGTGAAAAACTGTTTTTT	CASSSGEKLFF
few	TRBV29-1	TRBJ2-1	TRBD1	TGCAGCGTCCTACAGGGACAGAAGCATGGTGAGCAGTTCTTC	CSVLQGQKHGEQFF
NA	TRBV12-3/TRBV12-4	TRBJ1-4	NA	TGTGCCAGCAGTTTTCCACAAACTAATGAAAAACTGTTTTTT	CASSFPQTNEKLFF
NA	TRBV2	TRBJ2-7	NA	TGTGCCAGCAGTACTACCACACGCCCCTACGAGCAGTACTTC	CASSTTTRPYEQYF
NA	TRBV9	TRBJ1-2	NA	TGTGCCAGCAGCGTCTACGGTAGTGGCTACACCTTC	CASSVYGSGYTF
many	TRBV7-2	TRBJ2-5	TRBD2	TGTGCCAGCAGCGGGACTAGCGGGGCTGAGACCCAGTACTTC	CASSGTSGAETQYF
NA	TRBV29-1	TRBJ2-1	TRBD2	TGCAGCGTTGGGATAGCGGGAGGGGGTGAGCAGTTCTTC	CSVGIAGGGEQFF
few	TRBV7-2	TRBJ1-1	NA	TGTGCCAGCAGCGCAGCCTATTGGGGTGAAGCTTTCTTT	CASSAAYWGEAFF
NA	TRBV9	TRBJ1-1	NA	TGTGCCAGCAGTCCGGGGCGGACTGAAGCTTTCTTT	CASSPGRTEAFF
few	TRBV3-1	TRBJ1-2	NA	TGTGCCAGCAGCCCAAGAGAGGGTTCTGGCTACACCTTC	CASSPREGSGYTF
NA	TRBV7-2	TRBJ2-7	NA	TGTGCCAGCAGTTTTGGTAACGAGCAGTACTTC	CASSFGNEQYF
NA	TRBV6-4	TRBJ2-7	NA	TGTGCCAGCAGTAGGTTGCCGTGGGAGCAGAAGTACTACGAGCAGTACTTC	CASSRLPWEQKYYEQYF
NA	TRBV13	TRBJ2-7	TRBD2	TGTGCCAGCAGCTCGGGGGGAGGGACGCCGAGCTCCTACGAGCAGTACTTC	CASSSGGGTPSSYEQYF
NA	TRBV4-2	TRBJ1-1	TRBD1	TGTGCCAGCAGCCAAGAAATATCACAGGGGTGGGCTTTCTTT	CASSQEISQGWAFF
NA	TRBV15	TRBJ2-1	TRBD1	TGTGCCACCAGCGCTCGACAGGGAAAGAATGAGCAGTTCTTC	CATSARQGKNEQFF
NA	TRBV20-1	TRBJ1-1	NA	TGCAGTGCTAGAGTGGGCGGGGACACTGAAGCTTTCTTT	CSARVGGDTEAFF
NA	TRBV6-5	TRBJ1-2	NA	TGTGCCAGCAGTGGCCCGGGCAGGGATGGCTACACCTTC	CASSGPGRDGYTF
NA	TRBV12-3/TRBV12-4	TRBJ1-6	NA	TGTGCCAGCAGTTTCGGGGATGGTAATTCACCCCTCCACTTT	CASSFGDGNSPLHF
NA	TRBV7-2	TRBJ1-2	TRBD1	TGTGCCAGCAGCTCCCAGACAGGGGGCGACTGCGGCTACACCTTC	CASSSQTGGDCGYTF
once	TRBV30	TRBJ2-1	NA	TGTGCCTGGAGTCTCCACACGGGGAATGAGCAGTTCTTC	CAWSLHTGNEQFF
many	TRBV2	TRBJ2-1	TRBD2	TGTGCCAGCAGCGTAACGACTAGCGGGAGCTACAATGAGCAGTTCTTC	CASSVTTSGSYNEQFF
few	TRBV28	TRBJ2-7	NA	TGTGCCAGCAGTTTAATGGTCAGCCCTGGCTCCTACGAGCAGTACTTC	CASSLMVSPGSYEQYF
NA	TRBV5-4	TRBJ2-1	TRBD2	TGTGCCAGCAGCTTGTCACTCACTAGCGGTACCTACAATGAGCAGTTCTTC	CASSLSLTSGTYNEQFF
NA	TRBV12-3/TRBV12-4	TRBJ2-3	NA	TGTGCCAGCAGTCCGACGACTAGTGGGGATACGCAGTATTTT	CASSPTTSGDTQYF
NA	TRBV29-1	TRBJ1-1	TRBD1	TGCAGCGCCGAACGATGGACAGGGGGCCTTTACACTGAAGCTTTCTTT	CSAERWTGGLYTEAFF
NA	TRBV6-2/TRBV6-3	TRBJ1-2	NA	TGTGCCAGCATCGGCCTTAACTATGGCTACACCTTC	CASIGLNYGYTF
NA	TRBV20-1	TRBJ1-5	TRBD1	TGCAGTGCTCGGACAGGGGGCTCTAGTCAGCCCCAGCATTTT	CSARTGGSSQPQHF
NA	TRBV4-1	TRBJ2-1	TRBD2	TGCGCCAGCAGCGAACTAGCGGGAGATGATGAGCAGTTCTTC	CASSELAGDDEQFF
NA	TRBV6-6	TRBJ2-7	NA	TGTGCCAGCAGTTACTCTCCCCAGGGATTGGGAGAGCAGTACTTC	CASSYSPQGLGEQYF
NA	TRBV30	TRBJ1-1	NA	TGTGCCCGAGCCCGACAGGATGGGAACACTGAAGCTTTCTTT	CARARQDGNTEAFF
NA	TRBV7-2	TRBJ2-5	TRBD2	TGTGCCAGCAGACTAGCGGGAGACTACAATGAGCAGTACTTC	CASRLAGDYNEQYF
NA	TRBV29-1	TRBJ2-7	TRBD2	TGCAGCGTTGCCACTAGCGGGAACTACGAGCAGTACTTC	CSVATSGNYEQYF
NA	TRBV20-1	TRBJ1-2	NA	TGCAGTGCCCCCAGAGGGGCCCTCTATGGCTACACCTTC	CSAPRGALYGYTF
NA	TRBV25-1	TRBJ2-2	NA	TGTGCCAGCAGTGAATTGGGGGCGCGGAGCACCGGGGAGCTGTTTTTT	CASSELGARSTGELFF
NA	TRBV6-1	TRBJ2-7	NA	TGTGCCAGCAGTGAAGCGCGCCAGGCGGTCTACGAGCAGTACTTC	CASSEARQAVYEQYF
once	TRBV7-9	TRBJ1-5	NA	TGTGCCAGCAGCTTTGAGGGGACGTATAGCAATCAGCCCCAGCATTTT	CASSFEGTYSNQPQHF